This T cell receptor beta chain was captured by sequencing in a study of T cells in Graves' hyperthyroidism and ophthalmopathy. Patients aged 18 to 65 had newly diagnosed hyperthyroidism of under 2 months' duration. Any symptoms of ophthalmopathy came after the first hyperthyroidism diagnosis, from which the blood sample dates. PBMCs were collected from an approximately 9 ml volume of fresh peripheral blood. Germline V gene data show CDR1 as LGHNT and CDR2 as FRNRAP. V dropped 3 bases and J dropped 2 bases, with 13 bases sitting between them. CDR3 length: 15 amino acids. RNA transcripts yielded amplified TCR beta CDR3 regions. TCR CDR3 underwent first-round RT-PCR with the HTBI primer set. TCRdb reprocessed the multiplex PCR reads with MiXCR, giving one entry per CDR3 protein. The sample consists of hundreds of thousands of distinct CDR3 sequences, 20% to 25% of them appearing once.

The chain links TRBV12-5 to TRBJ2-5; tentative D call: TRBD2 (5 bases). The sequence came from a man in his forties with Graves' hyperthyroidism that later progressed to Graves' ophthalmopathy. The sample consisted of blood. CDR3: CASGFGREVQETQYF. The CDR3 DNA follows: TGTGCTAGTGGTTTTGGACGGGAAGTACAAGAGACCCAGTACTTC. The full variable domain, with the rest looked up from reference TRBV12-5 and TRBJ2-5, is DARVTQTPRHKVTEMGQEVTMRCQPILGHNTVFWYRQTMMQGLELLAYFRNRAPLDDSGMPKDRFSAEMPDATLATLKIQPSEPRDSAVYFCASGFGREVQETQYFGPGTRLLVL.